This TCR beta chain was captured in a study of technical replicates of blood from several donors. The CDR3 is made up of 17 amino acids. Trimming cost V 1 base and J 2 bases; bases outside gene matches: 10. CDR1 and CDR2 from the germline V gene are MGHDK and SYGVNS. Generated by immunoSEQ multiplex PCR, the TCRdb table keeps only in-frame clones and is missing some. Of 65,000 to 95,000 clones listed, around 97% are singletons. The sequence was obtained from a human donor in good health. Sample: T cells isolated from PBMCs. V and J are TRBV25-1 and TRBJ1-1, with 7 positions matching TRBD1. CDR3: CASSEWGDRAGNTEAFF. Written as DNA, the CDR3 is TGTGCCAGCAGTGAATGGGGTGACAGGGCGGGAAACACTGAAGCTTTCTTT.